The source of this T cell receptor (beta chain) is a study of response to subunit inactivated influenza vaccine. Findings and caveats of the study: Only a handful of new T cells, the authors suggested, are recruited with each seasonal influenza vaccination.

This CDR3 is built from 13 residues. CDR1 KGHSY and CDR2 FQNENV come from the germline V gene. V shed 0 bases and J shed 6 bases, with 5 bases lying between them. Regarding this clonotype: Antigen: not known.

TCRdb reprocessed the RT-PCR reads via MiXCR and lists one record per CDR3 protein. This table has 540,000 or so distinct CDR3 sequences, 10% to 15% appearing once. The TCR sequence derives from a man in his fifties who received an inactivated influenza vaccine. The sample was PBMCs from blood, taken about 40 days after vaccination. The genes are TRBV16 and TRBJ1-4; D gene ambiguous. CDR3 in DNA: TGTGCCAGCAGCCAATCGGGTTATGAAAAACTGTTTTTT. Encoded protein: CASSQSGYEKLFF.